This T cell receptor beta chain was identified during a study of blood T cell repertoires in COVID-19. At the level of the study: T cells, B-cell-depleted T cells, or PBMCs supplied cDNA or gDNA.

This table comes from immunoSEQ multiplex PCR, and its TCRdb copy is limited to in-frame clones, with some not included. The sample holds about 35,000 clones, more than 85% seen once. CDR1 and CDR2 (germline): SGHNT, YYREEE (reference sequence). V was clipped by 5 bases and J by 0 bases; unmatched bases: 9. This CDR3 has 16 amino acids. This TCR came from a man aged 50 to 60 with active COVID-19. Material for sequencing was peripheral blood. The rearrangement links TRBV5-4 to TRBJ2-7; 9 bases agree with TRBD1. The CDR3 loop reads CASSLPPGQGSYEQYF. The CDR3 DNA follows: TGTGCCAGCAGTTTGCCCCCGGGACAGGGCTCCTACGAGCAGTACTTC.